The next 23 T cell receptor beta chains were all read from a single sample in a study of cytomegalovirus exposure and HLA in healthy donors. The PCR was carried out with 60 Vbeta primers and 13 Jbeta primers. Using immunoSEQ multiplex PCR, the repertoire was profiled, and TCRdb retains in-frame clones only, with some absent. The sample holds about 160,000 clones, about 64% seen once. The sample taken for sequencing was PBMCs. These receptors all come from a woman aged 60-70 years in good health and CMV-seropositive.

A few counts support this clone. The chain recombines TRBV19 with TRBJ2-6, with 7 nucleotides matching TRBD2. CDR1 and CDR2 from the germline V gene are LNHDA and SQIVND (reference sequence). This CDR3 comprises 16 residues. The V segment lost 4 bases and the J segment 2 bases; nucleotides outside the gene matches: 5. The CDR3 here is CASSTVTSAGANVLTF. The CDR3 DNA is TGTGCCAGTAGTACGGTAACTAGCGCTGGGGCCAACGTCCTGACTTTC.

This clone appeared a few times. V gene TRBV4-1 combines with J gene TRBJ2-1; D is unclear. Germline CDR1 and CDR2: MGHRA and YSYEKL. Between the trimmed V and J ends, which lost 2 bases and 2 bases, there was a span of 7 bases. The CDR3 extends over 14 amino acids. The CDR3 nucleotides are TGCGCCAGCAGCCAATACGACACCTACAATGAGCAGTTCTTC. Amino acids: CASSQYDTYNEQFF.

The V and J genes are TRBV2 and TRBJ2-6; 8 bases are shared with TRBD2. Germline CDR1 is SNHLY and CDR2 is FYNNEI. The CDR3 runs 18 residues. The junction had 8 bases not matched to a gene; V was cut back by 3 bases and J by 1 base. In DNA, the CDR3 is TGTGCCAGCAGTGAGACGGCGGGAGGCAGGTCTGGGGCCAACGTCCTGACTTTC. The encoded protein is CASSETAGGRSGANVLTF.

A few counts support this clone. The chain joins TRBV19 to TRBJ2-7, with 7 positions matching TRBD1. V lost 6 bases, J lost 4 bases, and 9 bases stayed unmatched. This CDR3 is 14 amino acids long. Per the germline V gene, CDR1 is LNHDA and CDR2 is SQIVND (reference sequence). The CDR3 region has the DNA TGTGCCAGTAGGACGACAGGGCCTCCTTACGAGCAGTACTTC. This codes for CASRTTGPPYEQYF. The full variable domain, with the rest looked up from reference TRBV19 and TRBJ2-7, is DGGITQSPKYLFRKEGQNVTLSCEQNLNHDAMYWYRQDPGQGLRLIYYSQIVNDFQKGDIAEGYSVSREKKESFPLTVTSAQKNPTAFYLCASRTTGPPYEQYFGPGTRLTVT.

This clone appeared a few times. This rearrangement joins TRBV19 to TRBJ1-1; 7 nucleotides agree with TRBD1. The V segment lost 2 bases and the J segment 0 bases; nucleotides outside the gene matches: 6. This CDR3 is built from 16 residues. Germline V lookup: CDR1 LNHDA, CDR2 SQIVND (reference sequence). CDR3 sequence (DNA): TGTGCCAGTAGTATAAGTGAGGACAGGATGAACACTGAAGCTTTCTTT. Amino acid sequence: CASSISEDRMNTEAFF. Combining the CDR3 with reference TRBV19 and TRBJ1-1 gives the whole variable domain DGGITQSPKYLFRKEGQNVTLSCEQNLNHDAMYWYRQDPGQGLRLIYYSQIVNDFQKGDIAEGYSVSREKKESFPLTVTSAQKNPTAFYLCASSISEDRMNTEAFFGQGTRLTVV.

This clone was picked up a small number of times. This rearrangement joins TRBV29-1 to TRBJ1-1, with 7 positions matching TRBD1. CDR1 and CDR2 (germline): SQVTM, ANQGSEA. This CDR3 contains 15 residues. The V gene end was trimmed by 6 bases and the J gene end by 1 base; junction bases not matched to a gene: 11. The CDR3 reads CSVKKLNRGNTEAFF. DNA for the CDR3: TGCAGCGTGAAGAAGCTTAACAGGGGGAACACTGAAGCTTTCTTT.

The chain joins TRBV19 to TRBJ1-2; D possibly corresponds to TRBD1 (6 bases). Between the trimmed V and J ends, which lost 3 bases and 3 bases, there was a span of 17 bases. The germline CDR1 and CDR2 sequences are LNHDA and SQIVND (reference sequence). The CDR3 sequence is 16 residues long. The CDR3 bases are TGTGCCAGTAGTATCGGGACAAGTCCTTTCGACTATGGCTACACCTTC. Protein product: CASSIGTSPFDYGYTF. The complete variable domain, with remaining parts taken from reference TRBV19 and TRBJ1-2, reads DGGITQSPKYLFRKEGQNVTLSCEQNLNHDAMYWYRQDPGQGLRLIYYSQIVNDFQKGDIAEGYSVSREKKESFPLTVTSAQKNPTAFYLCASSIGTSPFDYGYTFGSGTRLTVV.

V and J are TRBV10-2 and TRBJ2-7; 10 nucleotides agree with TRBD2. Germline V gives CDR1 WSHSY, CDR2 SAAADI. The V gene end was trimmed by 6 bases and the J gene end by 5 bases; junction bases not matched to a gene: 10. The CDR3 loop spans 15 amino acids. CDR3 in DNA: TGCGCCAGCAGCCCCTCAGCGGGAGGGGTCAACGAGCAGTACTTC. Translation: CASSPSAGGVNEQYF.

The chain uses TRBV5-1 and TRBJ2-7, with TRBD2 matching over 9 bases. The CDR3 loop spans 16 amino acids. Germline V gives CDR1 SGHRS, CDR2 YFSETQ. V was clipped by 1 base and J by 2 bases; unmatched bases: 7. The CDR3 region is CASSLLAGEATYEQYF. In DNA, the CDR3 is TGCGCCAGCAGCTTGTTAGCGGGAGAAGCCACCTACGAGCAGTACTTC.

A note on this clone: Distinct nucleotide sequences in the sample also encode this CDR3. The chain has TRBV29-1 and TRBJ1-1; TRBD1 aligns across 7 bases. The CDR3 runs 13 residues. Trimming cost V 6 bases and J 3 bases; bases outside gene matches: 7. Per the germline V gene, CDR1 is SQVTM and CDR2 is ANQGSEA. The CDR3 sequence is CSVARGRDTEAFF. The DNA of the CDR3 is TGCAGCGTAGCAAGGGGGCGAGACACTGAAGCTTTCTTT.

This clone was detected only a few times. This chain connects TRBV7-8 to TRBJ2-1, with 11 bases aligning to TRBD2. The germline V gene has CDR1 SGHVS and CDR2 FQNEAQ. Trimming took 1 base from V and 7 from J; bases not matched to a gene: 6. The CDR3 is 16 amino acids. This CDR3 is CASSLVAGGPSNEQFF. The DNA for the CDR3 is TGTGCCAGCAGCTTAGTAGCGGGAGGGCCTAGTAATGAGCAGTTCTTC.

The chain is built from TRBV7-9 and TRBJ2-7; D gene ambiguous. V was shortened by 5 bases and J by 5 bases, with 13 bases between the two germline ends. CDR1 is SEHNR and CDR2 is FQNEAQ in the germline V gene (reference sequence). This CDR3 comprises 13 residues. In DNA form, the CDR3 reads TGTGCCAGCAGCCCTGACTGGTTCCACGAGCAGTACTTC. This encodes CASSPDWFHEQYF.

J is TRBJ1-1 and V is TRBV4-2; no firm D call. Deletions cut 2 bases from V and 5 bases from J, with 12 bases between. The CDR3 extends over 14 amino acids. The germline gives CDR1 LGHNA, CDR2 YNFKEQ. CDR3 sequence reads: CASSQTMKETEAFF. Here the CDR3 DNA reads TGTGCCAGCAGCCAAACAATGAAGGAGACTGAAGCTTTCTTT.

V gene TRBV23-1 combines with J gene TRBJ2-7, with a tentative D call TRBD2 (6 bases). TRBV23-1 is identified as an open reading frame with a role that is uncertain. Trimming pared 3 bases from V and 2 bases from J, leaving 14 bases between. The CDR3 is 15 residues long. The CDR3 DNA reads TGCGCCAGCAGTCATGGGGAGCGGGCGCCCTACGAGCAGTACTTC. Amino acids: CASSHGERAPYEQYF.

This clone turned up a few times. This chain joins TRBV6-6 and TRBJ1-2; possibly TRBD1 for D (6 bases). The CDR3 loop spans 14 amino acids. Germline V gene sequence: CDR1 MNHNY, CDR2 SVGAGI (reference sequence). V was shortened by 6 bases and J by 4 bases, with 15 bases between the two germline ends. The CDR3 DNA sequence: TGTGCCAGCAGGCCGGGGGGCGCGGGCTATGGCTACACCTTC. Its protein is CASRPGGAGYGYTF.

The chain carries TRBV5-6 and TRBJ2-5, with TRBD1 as a possible D gene (6 bases). This CDR3 region has 16 residues. Looked up from germline, CDR1 is SGHDT and CDR2 is YYEEEE. V lost 2 bases and J 2 bases, leaving 16 bases between the germline ends. For the CDR3, the DNA is TGTGCCAGCAGCTTCCACCAGACAGGAAGACAAGAGACCCAGTACTTC. It codes for CASSFHQTGRQETQYF. Together with reference TRBV5-6 and TRBJ2-5, the CDR3 gives the full variable domain: DAGVTQSPTHLIKTRGQQVTLRCSPKSGHDTVSWYQQALGQGPQFIFQYYEEEERQRGNFPDRFSGHQFPNYSSELNVNALLLGDSALYLCASSFHQTGRQETQYFGPGTRLLVL.

This chain joins TRBV11-1 and TRBJ2-7; TRBD1 matches 8 bases. The V segment lost 5 bases and the J segment 2 bases; nucleotides outside the gene matches: 5. The germline gives CDR1 SGHAT, CDR2 FQDESV (reference sequence). The CDR3 length is 14 residues. The CDR3 here is CASSLGQGAYEQYF. The CDR3 DNA is TGTGCCAGCAGCCTTGGACAGGGTGCCTACGAGCAGTACTTC. Variable domain in full (rest from reference TRBV11-1 and TRBJ2-7): EAEVAQSPRYKITEKSQAVAFWCDPISGHATLYWYRQILGQGPELLVQFQDESVVDDSQLPKDRFSAERLKGVDSTLKIQPAELGDSAMYLCASSLGQGAYEQYFGPGTRLTVT.

This clone has just a few counts. J is TRBJ2-7 and V is TRBV7-2, with D possibly matching TRBD1 (6 bases). Per the germline V gene, CDR1 is SGHTA and CDR2 is FQGNSA. The V end lost 0 bases, the J end lost 1 base, and 10 bases lay between the germline ends. The CDR3 is 15 residues long. CDR3 bases: TGTGCCAGCAGCTTAGCCCCACAGGGTTCCTACGAGCAGTACTTC. This codes for CASSLAPQGSYEQYF. The entire variable domain, with the rest obtained from reference TRBV7-2 and TRBJ2-7, is as follows: GAGVSQSPSNKVTEKGKDVELRCDPISGHTALYWYRQSLGQGLEFLIYFQGNSAPDKSGLPSDRFSAERTGGSVSTLTIQRTQQEDSAVYLCASSLAPQGSYEQYFGPGTRLTVT.

The chain has TRBV27 and TRBJ1-6; D ambiguous. This CDR3 has 12 amino acids. CDR1 is MNHEY, CDR2 SMNVEV, per germline (reference sequence). V lost 3 bases, J lost 6 bases, and 3 bases lay in between. The CDR3 sequence: CASSFSNSPLHF. The CDR3 DNA sequence: TGTGCCAGCAGTTTCAGTAATTCACCCCTCCACTTT.

This chain links TRBV7-8 with TRBJ2-3, with TRBD1 matching over 7 bases. V was clipped by 2 bases and J by 4 bases; unmatched bases: 0. Per the germline V gene, CDR1 is SGHVS and CDR2 is FQNEAQ. The CDR3 consists of 13 residues. The CDR3 sequence is CASSLRGPDTQYF. CDR3 nucleotide sequence: TGTGCCAGCAGCTTAAGGGGGCCAGATACGCAGTATTTT. The full variable domain, rest sourced from reference TRBV7-8 and TRBJ2-3, is GAGVSQSPRYKVAKRGQDVALRCDPISGHVSLFWYQQALGQGPEFLTYFQNEAQLDKSGLPSDRFFAERPEGSVSTLKIQRTQQEDSAVYLCASSLRGPDTQYFGPGTRLTVL.

The chain recombines TRBV28 with TRBJ2-3, with 9 positions matching TRBD2. Germline values: CDR1 MDHEN, CDR2 SYDVKM. The length of the CDR3 is 16 residues. Unmatched junction bases numbered 10, after V lost 4 bases and J lost 5 bases. CDR3 in DNA: TGTGCCAGCAGTTCGCGGGGTAGCGGGAGTAGAGATACGCAGTATTTT. Translating gives CASSSRGSGSRDTQYF.

The J gene is TRBJ2-1, the V gene TRBV2; TRBD2 agrees at 10 bases. Germline CDR1 SNHLY, CDR2 FYNNEI. CDR3 size: 17 residues. The V and J ends lost 6 bases and 4 bases, in that order; junction bases with no gene match: 12. The CDR3 loop reads CASSPFRTSGSYNEQFF. The DNA for the CDR3 is TGTGCCAGCAGCCCTTTTCGGACTAGCGGTTCTTACAATGAGCAGTTCTTC.

The chain employs TRBV6-1 and TRBJ1-5; TRBD1 is a possible D gene (6 bases). This CDR3 is built from 15 residues. Per the germline V gene, CDR1 is MNHNS and CDR2 is SASEGT. V was shortened by 0 bases and J by 6 bases, with 12 bases between the two germline ends. This CDR3 reads CASSEAAGGGQPQHF. In DNA form, the CDR3 reads TGTGCCAGCAGTGAAGCAGCGGGGGGCGGTCAGCCCCAGCATTTT.